A single sample gave rise to the 19 T cell receptor beta chains below, sequenced in a study of OX40 agonist ivuxolimab in advanced cancers. Only in-frame clones appear in the TCRdb table, and some are missing; sequencing was by immunoSEQ multiplex PCR. Altogether about 100,000 clones are present, 75% to 95% being singletons, with the ten largest covering 0.54%. The sample consisted of CD4+ or CD8+ T cells sorted from blood, taken in a trial of the OX40 agonist ivuxolimab. These receptors all stem from an adult with an advanced solid tumor such as melanoma, head and neck, liver or kidney cancer.

V gene TRBV7-2 combines with J gene TRBJ1-2; TRBD1 matches at 7 bases. With 5 bases clipped from V and 4 bases from J, the junction kept 7 bases outside the gene matches. This CDR3 has 14 amino acids. Per the germline V gene, CDR1 is SGHTA and CDR2 is FQGNSA. The DNA for the CDR3 is TGTGCCAGCAGCGTCAACAGGGGTAGCTATGGCTACACCTTC. It specifies CASSVNRGSYGYTF.

This chain uses TRBV7-2 with TRBJ1-2, with 11 positions matching TRBD1. Germline V gene sequence: CDR1 SGHTA, CDR2 FQGNSA. V dropped 5 bases and J dropped 8; count of bases not matched to a gene: 7. This CDR3 is built from 14 residues. CDR3 coding DNA: TGTGCCAGCAGCCAGCCGGACAGGGGGCGAGGCTACACCTTC. Protein product: CASSQPDRGRGYTF.

This chain joins TRBV4-2 and TRBJ2-7; 13 bases agree with TRBD2. The junction had 6 bases not matched to a gene; V was cut back by 3 bases and J by 4 bases. The CDR3 spans 16 residues. CDR1 and CDR2 from the germline V gene are LGHNA and YNFKEQ. The CDR3 coding sequence is TGTGCCAGCAGCCAGGGGGGACTAGCGGGGAAATACGAGCAGTACTTC. Translation gives CASSQGGLAGKYEQYF.

The genes are TRBV18 and TRBJ1-1; 9 positions agree with TRBD1. CDR3 length equals 13 residues. V shed 6 bases and J 7 bases; nucleotides not matched to a gene: 6. Germline CDR1 and CDR2: KGHSH and LQKENI. CDR3 loop: CASSPDRGSEAFF. CDR3 nucleotides: TGTGCCAGCTCCCCCGACAGGGGGAGTGAAGCTTTCTTT. The full variable domain, completed using reference TRBV18 and TRBJ1-1, is NAGVMQNPRHLVRRRGQEARLRCSPMKGHSHVYWYRQLPEEGLKFMVYLQKENIIDESGMPKERFSAEFPKEGPSILRIQQVVRGDSAAYFCASSPDRGSEAFFGQGTRLTVV.

The V call is TRBV6-4, the J call TRBJ1-2, with 10 bases fitting TRBD1. J was trimmed by 10 bases and V by 5 bases; bases with no gene match: 7. CDR1 and CDR2 (germline): MRHNA, SNTAGT. The CDR3 covers 13 residues. The CDR3, as DNA: TGTGCCAGCAGTCGAGGACAGGGGGAAAACTACACCTTC. Amino acids: CASSRGQGENYTF.

J is TRBJ2-1 and V is TRBV5-1; D perhaps matches TRBD1 (6 bases). V lost 4 bases, J lost 0 bases, and 17 bases lay in between. Germline lookup yields CDR1 SGHRS and CDR2 YFSETQ. The CDR3 is 17 residues long. CDR3 nucleotides: TGCGCCAGCAGCCAATTGGGGGCCAGAAGCTCCTACAATGAGCAGTTCTTC. Its translation: CASSQLGARSSYNEQFF. Combining the CDR3 with reference TRBV5-1 and TRBJ2-1 gives the whole variable domain KAGVTQTPRYLIKTRGQQVTLSCSPISGHRSVSWYQQTPGQGLQFLFEYFSETQRNKGNFPGRFSGRQFSNSRSEMNVSTLELGDSALYLCASSQLGARSSYNEQFFGPGTRLTVL.

This chain uses TRBV19 with TRBJ2-2; D uncertain. The CDR3 spans 17 residues. V lost 6 bases and J lost 1, with 18 bases in between. Germline CDR1 and CDR2: LNHDA and SQIVND (reference sequence). The CDR3 sequence is CASSSLTLKGNTGELFF. CDR3 nucleotides: TGTGCCAGTAGCTCATTGACACTCAAGGGGAACACCGGGGAGCTGTTTTTT.

The chain joins TRBV5-1 to TRBJ2-1, with TRBD2 identical over 11 bases. The V gene's germline CDR1 is SGHRS and CDR2 YFSETQ. This CDR3 is 15 amino acids long. Trimming cost V 4 bases and J 4 bases; bases outside gene matches: 4. The CDR3 DNA sequence: TGCGCCAGCAGCGGCGGGACTAGCGGATACAATGAGCAGTTCTTC. Translating it yields CASSGGTSGYNEQFF.

V is TRBV5-4 and J is TRBJ2-2; D not certain. V shed 1 base and J shed 0 bases, with 4 bases lying between them. The CDR3 is 14 residues long. Germline V gene lookup returns CDR1 SGHNT and CDR2 YYREEE (reference sequence). The CDR3 nucleotides read TGTGCCAGCAGCTTGTATACGAACACCGGGGAGCTGTTTTTT. Residues: CASSLYTNTGELFF.

This clone was seen a few times. This chain connects TRBV7-2 to TRBJ2-2; no reliable D call. The ends were cut back, 1 base at V and 4 bases at J, with 10 bases in the middle. CDR1 SGHTA and CDR2 FQGNSA come from the germline V gene. The CDR3 runs to 15 residues. The DNA for the CDR3 is TGTGCCAGCAGCTTAGAAAGCATGAGCACCGGGGAGCTGTTTTTT. This encodes CASSLESMSTGELFF.

The rearrangement links TRBV28 to TRBJ1-4; D uncertain. This CDR3 contains 14 residues. Germline V gene data show CDR1 as MDHEN and CDR2 as SYDVKM. Trimming took 3 bases from V and 4 from J, leaving 9 bases between them. The CDR3: CASSFGRNNEKLFF. The CDR3 region has the DNA TGTGCCAGCAGTTTCGGCCGGAATAATGAAAAACTGTTTTTT.

The J gene is TRBJ2-6, the V gene TRBV29-1; D is undetermined. CDR1 SQVTM and CDR2 ANQGSEA come from the germline V gene. The CDR3 contains 13 residues. V shed 5 bases and J shed 0 bases, with 5 bases lying between them. The CDR3 region is CSVHHSGANVLTF. CDR3 nucleotides: TGCAGCGTTCACCACTCTGGGGCCAACGTCCTGACTTTC.

The V and J genes are TRBV4-2 and TRBJ1-4, with D unclear. This CDR3 spans 18 amino acids. V shed 1 base and J shed 2 bases, with 17 bases lying between them. CDR1 and CDR2 (germline): LGHNA, YNFKEQ. Written as DNA, the CDR3 is TGTGCCAGCAGCCAAGGGCCAACCATCGGCAGGACTAATGAAAAACTGTTTTTT. Residues: CASSQGPTIGRTNEKLFF.

V gene TRBV7-9 combines with J gene TRBJ1-3; D uncertain. The germline CDR1 and CDR2 sequences are SEHNR and FQNEAQ (reference sequence). V lost 0 bases and J 2 bases, leaving 5 bases between the germline ends. The CDR3 spans 14 residues. In nucleotides, the CDR3 is TGTGCCAGCAGCTTAGCATTGGCTGGAAACACCATATATTTT. It translates to CASSLALAGNTIYF.

The chain carries TRBV7-9 and TRBJ1-1; weak D call: TRBD1 (6 bases). This CDR3 is 14 amino acids long. The germline CDR1 and CDR2 sequences are SEHNR and FQNEAQ (reference sequence). V was shortened by 1 base and J by 5 bases, with 11 bases between the two germline ends. DNA for the CDR3: TGTGCCAGCAGCTTAGATGGGGGGCCAACTGAAGCTTTCTTT. Its protein is CASSLDGGPTEAFF.

This chain links TRBV7-2 with TRBJ2-2; 9 bases map to TRBD2. Germline V lookup: CDR1 SGHTA, CDR2 FQGNSA. The trim removed 4 bases at V and 6 bases at J, leaving 9 bases unmatched. This CDR3 spans 16 amino acids. In nucleotides, the CDR3 is TGTGCCAGCAGCTCAGTAGCGGGAGAGGTGCCCGGGGAGCTGTTTTTT. It yields the protein CASSSVAGEVPGELFF.

The chain combines TRBV4-1 with TRBJ2-4; D is unclear. The CDR3 consists of 13 residues. The ends were cut back, 8 bases at V and 4 bases at J, with 12 bases in the middle. CDR1 and CDR2 (germline): MGHRA, YSYEKL. Written as DNA, the CDR3 is TGCGCCAGCTTCTCCCCCCGAAAAAACATTCAGTACTTC. It is translated as CASFSPRKNIQYF.

The V call is TRBV4-1, the J call TRBJ2-2; TRBD2 matches at 10 bases. The CDR3 consists of 16 residues. V shed 1 base, J shed 6 bases, and the junction held 5 bases outside the gene matches. The germline V gene has CDR1 MGHRA and CDR2 YSYEKL. CDR3 DNA sequence: TGCGCCAGCAGCCAAGTGGGTAGCGGGAGGTCCGGGGAGCTGTTTTTT. It specifies CASSQVGSGRSGELFF.

The chain has TRBV4-1 and TRBJ2-4, with D hard to call. CDR3 length: 13 amino acids. V was pared by 1 base and J by 6 bases, with 7 bases between. Germline V CDR1 and CDR2: MGHRA, YSYEKL. This CDR3 is CASSQGLRNIQYF. As DNA, the CDR3 is TGCGCCAGCAGCCAAGGACTCAGAAACATTCAGTACTTC.